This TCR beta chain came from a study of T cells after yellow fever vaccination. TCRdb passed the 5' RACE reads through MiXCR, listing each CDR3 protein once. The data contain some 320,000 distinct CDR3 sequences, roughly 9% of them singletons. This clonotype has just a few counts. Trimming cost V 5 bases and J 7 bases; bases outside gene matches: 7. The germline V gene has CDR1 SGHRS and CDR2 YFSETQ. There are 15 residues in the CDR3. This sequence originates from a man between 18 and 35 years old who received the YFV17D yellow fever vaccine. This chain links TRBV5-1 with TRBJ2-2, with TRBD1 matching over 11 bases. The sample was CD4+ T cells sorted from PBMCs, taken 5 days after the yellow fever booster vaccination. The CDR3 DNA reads TGCGCCAGCAGGCAAAGGACAGGGGGCAGCGGGGAGCTGTTTTTT. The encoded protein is CASRQRTGGSGELFF.